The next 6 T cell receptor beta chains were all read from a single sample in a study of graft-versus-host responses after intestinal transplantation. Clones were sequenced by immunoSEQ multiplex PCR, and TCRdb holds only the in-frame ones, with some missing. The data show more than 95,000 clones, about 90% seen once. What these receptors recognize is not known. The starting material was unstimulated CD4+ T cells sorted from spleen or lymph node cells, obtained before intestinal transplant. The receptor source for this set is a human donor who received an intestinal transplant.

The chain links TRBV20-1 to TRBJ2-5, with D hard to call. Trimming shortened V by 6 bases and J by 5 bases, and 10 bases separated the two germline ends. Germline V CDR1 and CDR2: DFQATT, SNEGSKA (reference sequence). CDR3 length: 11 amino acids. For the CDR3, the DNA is TGCAGTGCCCGCACTCTCGAGACCCAGTACTTC. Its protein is CSARTLETQYF.

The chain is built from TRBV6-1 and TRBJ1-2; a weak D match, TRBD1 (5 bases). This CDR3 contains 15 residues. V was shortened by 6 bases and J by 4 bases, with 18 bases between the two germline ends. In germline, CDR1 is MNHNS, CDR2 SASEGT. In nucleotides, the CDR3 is TGTGCCAGCAGCCCTGGGGCCCGTTCAGGCTATGGCTACACCTTC. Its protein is CASSPGARSGYGYTF.

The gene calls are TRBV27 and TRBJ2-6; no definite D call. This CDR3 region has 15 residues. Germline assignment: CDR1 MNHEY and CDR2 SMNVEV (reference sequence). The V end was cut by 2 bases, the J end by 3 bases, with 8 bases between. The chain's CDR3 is CASSLMWNGANVLTF. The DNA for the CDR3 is TGTGCCAGCAGTTTAATGTGGAATGGGGCCAACGTCCTGACTTTC. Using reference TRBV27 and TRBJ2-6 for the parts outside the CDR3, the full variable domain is EAQVTQNPRYLITVTGKKLTVTCSQNMNHEYMSWYRQDPGLGLRQIYYSMNVEVTDKGDVPEGYKVSRKEKRNFPLILESPSPNQTSLYFCASSLMWNGANVLTFGAGSRLTVL.

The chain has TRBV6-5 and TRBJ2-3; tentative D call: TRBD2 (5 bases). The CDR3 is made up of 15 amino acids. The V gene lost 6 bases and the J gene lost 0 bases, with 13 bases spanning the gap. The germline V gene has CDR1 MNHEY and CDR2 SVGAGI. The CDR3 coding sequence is TGTGCCAGCAGCCCCTGGGTAGCGAGCACAGATACGCAGTATTTT. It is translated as CASSPWVASTDTQYF.

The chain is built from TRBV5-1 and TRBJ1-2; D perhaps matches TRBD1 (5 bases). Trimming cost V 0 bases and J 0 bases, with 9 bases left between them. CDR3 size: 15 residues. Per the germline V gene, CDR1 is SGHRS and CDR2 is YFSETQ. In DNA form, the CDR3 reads TGCGCCAGCAGCTTGGGACAGACATCTAACTATGGCTACACCTTC. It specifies CASSLGQTSNYGYTF.

The CDR3 reads CASSQESGHTDTQYF. CDR3 sequence (DNA): TGTGCCAGCAGCCAAGAATCCGGCCACACAGATACGCAGTATTTT. The chain recombines TRBV14 with TRBJ2-3; no firm D call. Germline values: CDR1 SGHDN, CDR2 FVKESK. The CDR3 has 15 amino acids. V dropped 0 bases and J dropped 2 bases, with 9 bases sitting between them.